These 22 T cell receptor beta chains were sequenced from one sample in a study of radiation and T cells in renal cell carcinoma. Time point indicated: blood 4 weeks post-SBRT, at nephrectomy. Treatment given: 15 Gy SBRT to primary tumor, nephrectomy 4 weeks later. Only in-frame clones appear in the TCRdb table, and some are missing; sequencing was by immunoSEQ multiplex PCR. The sample carries 150,000 to 200,000 clones, less than 90% recorded once. Material: blood, obtained from a patient whose treatment included radiotherapy and nephrectomy. The source of these receptors is a woman between 50 and 59 years old with renal cell carcinoma.

V usage is TRBV15 and J usage is TRBJ1-6; 8 bases are a match to TRBD1. Germline CDR1 and CDR2: LNHNV and YYDKDF (reference sequence). J gave up 5 bases and V 5 bases, and 2 bases lay outside the gene matches. The CDR3 consists of 14 residues. The CDR3 sequence is CATSRDRNNSPLHF. The CDR3 nucleotides are TGTGCCACCAGCCGGGACAGGAATAATTCACCCCTCCACTTT.

The chain links TRBV19 to TRBJ2-6, with TRBD1 matching over 9 bases. The germline V gene encodes CDR1 LNHDA and CDR2 SQIVND (reference sequence). This CDR3 region has 17 residues. Trimming at V came to 5 bases and at J to 3 bases, leaving 8 bases not matched to a gene. This chain's CDR3 is CASSQQGAVSGANVLTF. The CDR3 DNA follows: TGTGCCAGTAGTCAACAGGGGGCAGTGAGTGGGGCCAACGTCCTGACTTTC.

The genes are TRBV9 and TRBJ2-3; D is uncertain. Per the germline V gene, CDR1 is SGDLS and CDR2 is YYNGEE. The CDR3 length is 14 residues. Deletions cut 4 bases from V and 4 bases from J, with 13 bases between. The CDR3 DNA reads TGTGCCAGCAGCCTCACGACTCAATCAGATACGCAGTATTTT. Translated, it gives CASSLTTQSDTQYF.

The chain carries TRBV28 and TRBJ1-2, with D maybe TRBD1 (6 bases). The V and J ends lost 10 bases and 6 bases respectively, with 24 bases between them. The CDR3 spans 15 residues. CDR1 is MDHEN, CDR2 SYDVKM, per germline. CDR3 in amino acids: CATPPIPGTNHGYTF. The CDR3 DNA is TGTGCCACCCCCCCGATTCCCGGGACAAATCATGGCTACACCTTC.

This clone was recorded once. The V call is TRBV6-5, the J call TRBJ2-7; D is unresolved. Per the germline V gene, CDR1 is MNHEY and CDR2 is SVGAGI. This CDR3 is 14 amino acids long. Trimming left V 5 bases short and J 4 bases short, with 15 bases between. The CDR3 loop is CASSEDRHRYEQYF. As DNA, the CDR3 is TGTGCCAGCAGTGAGGACCGGCATCGATACGAGCAGTACTTC.

V and J are TRBV5-1 and TRBJ1-2, with 9 nucleotides matching TRBD1. The CDR3 loop spans 16 amino acids. V trimming: 0 bases; J trimming: 7 bases; junction bases outside the gene matches: 10. Germline CDR1 reads SGHRS; CDR2 reads YFSETQ. The CDR3 region is CASSLEPGQGLGGYTF. The CDR3 DNA sequence: TGCGCCAGCAGCTTGGAGCCGGGACAGGGTTTGGGTGGCTACACCTTC. The full variable domain, its missing parts supplied by reference TRBV5-1 and TRBJ1-2, is KAGVTQTPRYLIKTRGQQVTLSCSPISGHRSVSWYQQTPGQGLQFLFEYFSETQRNKGNFPGRFSGRQFSNSRSEMNVSTLELGDSALYLCASSLEPGQGLGGYTFGSGTRLTVV.

The V call is TRBV7-2, the J call TRBJ2-3, with TRBD1 as a possible D gene (5 bases). Trimming shortened V by 8 bases and J by 0 bases, and 15 bases separated the two germline ends. CDR3 length equals 15 residues. Germline V CDR1 and CDR2: SGHTA, FQGNSA. CDR3 protein: CASALQGRSTDTQYF. As DNA, the CDR3 is TGTGCCAGCGCCCTTCAGGGTCGGAGCACAGATACGCAGTATTTT.

This rearrangement joins TRBV7-9 to TRBJ1-2; D uncertain. The V end lost 3 bases, the J end lost 3 bases, and 5 bases lay between the germline ends. The germline V gene has CDR1 SEHNR and CDR2 FQNEAQ (reference sequence). The CDR3 has 12 amino acids. The CDR3 coding sequence is TGTGCCAGCAGCTTCTCGGACTATGGCTACACCTTC. Translating it yields CASSFSDYGYTF.

The chain combines TRBV9 with TRBJ2-6; D is uncertain. The CDR3 sequence is 15 residues long. V lost 0 bases, J lost 0 bases, and 4 bases lay in between. Per germline, CDR1 SGDLS and CDR2 YYNGEE. In nucleotides, the CDR3 is TGTGCCAGCAGCGTAGTGTCCTCTGGGGCCAACGTCCTGACTTTC. As protein: CASSVVSSGANVLTF. The full variable domain, rest sourced from reference TRBV9 and TRBJ2-6, is DSGVTQTPKHLITATGQRVTLRCSPRSGDLSVYWYQQSLDQGLQFLIQYYNGEERAKGNILERFSAQQFPDLHSELNLSSLELGDSALYFCASSVVSSGANVLTFGAGSRLTVL.

The chain couples TRBV5-4 to TRBJ2-2; 10 bases agree with TRBD2. There are 16 residues in the CDR3. With 4 bases clipped from V and 7 bases from J, the junction kept 10 bases outside the gene matches. Germline loops: CDR1 SGHNT, CDR2 YYREEE (reference sequence). As DNA, the CDR3 is TGTGCCAGCAGCCCCGTCAGCGGGGGGGCCGTCGGGGAGCTGTTTTTT. Its translation: CASSPVSGGAVGELFF.

This clone has only a few counts. V and J are TRBV9 and TRBJ1-1; no clear D gene. Trimming shortened V by 4 bases and J by 1 base, and 17 bases separated the two germline ends. This CDR3 region has 16 residues. Germline V gives CDR1 SGDLS, CDR2 YYNGEE. In nucleotides, the CDR3 is TGTGCCAGCAGCCCGAGCAGGTCCTGGGGGAACACTGAAGCTTTCTTT. Amino acids: CASSPSRSWGNTEAFF.

This clone came up a few times. The CDR3 sequence is CAWSNRVGEKLFF. The CDR3, as DNA: TGTGCCTGGAGTAATAGGGTGGGAGAAAAACTGTTTTTT. The chain carries TRBV30 and TRBJ1-4; D gene ambiguous. This CDR3 region has 13 residues. The V gene lost 2 bases and the J gene lost 8 bases, with 12 bases spanning the gap. Germline assignment: CDR1 GTSNPN and CDR2 SVGIG (reference sequence).

The rearrangement uses TRBV4-3 and TRBJ2-7; 12 positions match TRBD1. J gave up 4 bases and V 0 bases, and 16 bases lay outside the gene matches. Germline V lookup: CDR1 LGHNA, CDR2 YSLEER. The CDR3 totals 20 residues. Here the CDR3 reads CASSQDFFGTGGFSRYEQYF. CDR3 DNA: TGCGCCAGCAGCCAAGATTTTTTCGGGACAGGGGGCTTCTCTAGGTACGAGCAGTACTTC.

The rearrangement uses TRBV6-1 and TRBJ1-1, with unresolved D. This CDR3 contains 14 residues. Germline CDR1 reads MNHNS; CDR2 reads SASEGT. Trimming pared 3 bases from V and 0 bases from J, leaving 8 bases between. Here the CDR3 DNA reads TGTGCCAGCAGTGACGGGATCATGAACACTGAAGCTTTCTTT. Protein product: CASSDGIMNTEAFF.

The chain uses TRBV6-6 and TRBJ2-7; D tentatively reads TRBD1 or TRBD2 (6 bases each). The V end was cut by 6 bases, the J end by 7 bases, with 10 bases between. This CDR3 has 11 amino acids. Per germline, CDR1 MNHNY and CDR2 SVGAGI (reference sequence). The CDR3 sequence: CASSRGLEQYF. CDR3 DNA: TGTGCCAGCAGCCGGGGGCTTGAGCAGTACTTC.

For this clone: Germline is not matched at one junction end, which may reflect a read error. The chain carries TRBV5-8 and TRBJ2-3, with D perhaps matching TRBD1 or TRBD2 (5 bases each). This CDR3 region has 14 residues. From germline, CDR1 is SGHTS and CDR2 YDEGEE. CDR3 DNA: TGTGCCAGCAGCGCTTGGGTTGGGGACCCCAGGGCGTGTTTT. Translated: CASSAWVGDPRACF.

The chain carries TRBV9 and TRBJ1-3; no reliable D call. CDR3 length: 12 amino acids. CDR1 is SGDLS, CDR2 YYNGEE, per germline. V dropped 0 bases and J dropped 2 bases, with 0 bases sitting between them. CDR3 sequence (DNA): TGTGCCAGCAGCGTAGCTGGAAACACCATATATTTT. Its translation: CASSVAGNTIYF.

J is TRBJ1-1 and V is TRBV19; D gene ambiguous. Germline loops: CDR1 LNHDA, CDR2 SQIVND (reference sequence). Between the trimmed V and J ends, which lost 11 bases and 0 bases, there was a span of 10 bases. The CDR3 loop spans 12 amino acids. The CDR3 bases are TGTGCCTGCGTAGCCCTGAACACTGAAGCTTTCTTT. Amino acids: CACVALNTEAFF.

The genes are TRBV7-6 and TRBJ1-3; D unclear. V lost 0 bases, J lost 7 bases, and 10 bases lay in between. The CDR3 is 14 amino acids. CDR1 is SGHVS, CDR2 FNYEAQ, per germline. CDR3 DNA: TGTGCCAGCAGCTTAGCGACTACCGGGAACACCATATATTTT. Translation gives CASSLATTGNTIYF.

This chain uses TRBV19 with TRBJ1-2; D possibly corresponds to TRBD1 (5 bases). V was clipped by 5 bases and J by 3 bases, with 13 bases between them. The V gene's germline CDR1 is LNHDA and CDR2 SQIVND (reference sequence). The CDR3 has 14 residues. CDR3 in amino acids: CASSRGQGDYGYTF. The CDR3 DNA is TGTGCCAGTAGTCGGGGCCAGGGAGACTATGGCTACACCTTC.

The chain employs TRBV19 and TRBJ2-7; 8 nucleotides agree with TRBD2. V gave up 4 bases and J gave up 2 bases; unmatched junction bases: 4. The germline V gene encodes CDR1 LNHDA and CDR2 SQIVND (reference sequence). This CDR3 is built from 14 residues. CDR3 nucleotide sequence: TGTGCCAGTAGTACCGGGACTAGTCCCTACGAGCAGTACTTC. It translates to CASSTGTSPYEQYF.

The DNA for the CDR3 is TGTGCCAGTAGTTATGTGGGGGACACCGGGGAGCTGTTTTTT. Translation: CASSYVGDTGELFF. This chain joins TRBV19 and TRBJ2-2, with D possibly called TRBD1 or TRBD2 (5 bases each). The germline CDR1 and CDR2 sequences are LNHDA and SQIVND (reference sequence). V was shortened by 5 bases and J by 3 bases, with 10 bases between the two germline ends. This CDR3 is 14 amino acids long.